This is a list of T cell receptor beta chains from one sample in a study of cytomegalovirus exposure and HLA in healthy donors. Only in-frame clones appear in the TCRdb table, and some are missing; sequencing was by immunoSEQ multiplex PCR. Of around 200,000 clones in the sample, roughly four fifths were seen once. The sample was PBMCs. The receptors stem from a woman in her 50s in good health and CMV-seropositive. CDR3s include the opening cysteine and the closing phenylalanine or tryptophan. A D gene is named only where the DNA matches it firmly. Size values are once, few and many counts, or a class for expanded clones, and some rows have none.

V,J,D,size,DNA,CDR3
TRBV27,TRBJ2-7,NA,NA,TGTGCCAGCAGTTTTTTAGCGGATCCCTACGAGCAGTACTTC,CASSFLADPYEQYF
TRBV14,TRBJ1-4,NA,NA,TGTGCCAGCAGCCGACTCGAGGAAAAACTGTTTTTT,CASSRLEEKLFF
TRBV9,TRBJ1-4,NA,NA,TGTGCCAGCAGCGCTGTAGCCATAACTAATGAAAAACTGTTTTTT,CASSAVAITNEKLFF
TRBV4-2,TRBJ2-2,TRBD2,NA,TGTGCCAGCAGCCCCCGACAGCGGGGGGGCCTTGGCGGGGAGCTGTTTTTT,CASSPRQRGGLGGELFF
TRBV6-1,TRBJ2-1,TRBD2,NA,TGTGCCAGCAGTAGTCTAGCGGGGGGGCGTGATGAGCAGTTCTTC,CASSSLAGGRDEQFF
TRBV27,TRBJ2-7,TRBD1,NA,TGTGCCAGCAGGGGGATCAGGGGGCGTGGGGCCTACGAGCAGTACTTC,CASRGIRGRGAYEQYF
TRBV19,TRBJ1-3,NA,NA,TGTGCCAGTACGGCTGGAAACACCATATATTTT,CASTAGNTIYF
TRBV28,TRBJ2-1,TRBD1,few,TGTGCCAGCAGTTGGGACAGGGGGACCTACAATGAGCAGTTCTTC,CASSWDRGTYNEQFF
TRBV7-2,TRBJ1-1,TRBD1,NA,TGTGCCAGCAGCTTATTGGCAGGGGGCGCCTTCACTGAAGCTTTCTTT,CASSLLAGGAFTEAFF
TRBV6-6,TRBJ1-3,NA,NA,TGTGCCAGCAGTTACTCGGGGGGGTTTACCGGAAACACCATATATTTT,CASSYSGGFTGNTIYF
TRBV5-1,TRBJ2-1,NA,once,TGCGCCAGCAGCTTGGGCGGGGCCGGGGGTGAGCAGTTCTTC,CASSLGGAGGEQFF
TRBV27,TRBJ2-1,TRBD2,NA,TGTGCCAGCAGTTTAGGGGTAGCGGGGACCAATGAGCAGTTCTTC,CASSLGVAGTNEQFF
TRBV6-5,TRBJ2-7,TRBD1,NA,TGTGCCAGCAGACCCGGGACAGGGCACGAGCAGTACTTC,CASRPGTGHEQYF
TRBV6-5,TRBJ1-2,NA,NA,TGTGCCAGCAGCCGGTATGGCTACACCTTC,CASSRYGYTF
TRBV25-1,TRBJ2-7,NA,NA,TGTGCCAGCAGTATACAGGGTTTTCGGTACTTC,CASSIQGFRYF
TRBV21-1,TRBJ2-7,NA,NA,TGTGCCAGCAGCATTCACTACGAGCAGTACTTC,CASSIHYEQYF
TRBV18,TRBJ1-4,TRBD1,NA,TGTGCCAGCTCACCACCCTCTTACAGGGGTAATGAAAAACTGTTTTTT,CASSPPSYRGNEKLFF
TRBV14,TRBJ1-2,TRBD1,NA,TGTGCCAGCAGCACAACCTTCTGGACAGGGGGAAGGGGCTACACCTTC,CASSTTFWTGGRGYTF
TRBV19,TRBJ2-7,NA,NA,TGTGCCAGTACCCCTTCCTTCGCTAGCTCCTACGAGCAGTACTTC,CASTPSFASSYEQYF
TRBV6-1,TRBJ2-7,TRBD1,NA,TGTGCCAGCAGCGGAGACGGGACAGGGTCTTACGAGCAGTACTTC,CASSGDGTGSYEQYF
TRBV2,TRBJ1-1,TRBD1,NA,TGTGCCAGCAGGACGACAGGGATCACTGAAGCTTTCTTT,CASRTTGITEAFF
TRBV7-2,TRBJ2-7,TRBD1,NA,TGTGCCAGCAGCTACCGAGTAAACGACAGGGGCTACGAGCAGTACTTC,CASSYRVNDRGYEQYF
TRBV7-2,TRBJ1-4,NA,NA,TGTGCCAGCAGCTTAGCTCGGTCAACTAATGAAAAACTGTTTTTT,CASSLARSTNEKLFF
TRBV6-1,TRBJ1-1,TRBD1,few,TGTGCCAGCAGAGCCGGACAGGGTCGAGGGGCTTTCTTT,CASRAGQGRGAFF
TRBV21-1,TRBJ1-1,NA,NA,TGTGCCAGCAGCCAAGGGGGCAGGGGAGAAGCTTTCTTT,CASSQGGRGEAFF
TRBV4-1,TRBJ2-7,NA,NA,TGCGCCAGCAGCCAATCAAAGTTCTGGGGCCAAAGCTCCTACGAGCAGTACTTC,CASSQSKFWGQSSYEQYF
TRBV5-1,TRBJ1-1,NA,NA,TGCGCCAGCAGCTTGGTGACAGGCACTGAAGCTTTCTTT,CASSLVTGTEAFF
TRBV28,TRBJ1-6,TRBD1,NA,TGTGCCAGCAGTTCCCTAGCCGGGACAGTAAGTTCACCCCTCCACTTT,CASSSLAGTVSSPLHF
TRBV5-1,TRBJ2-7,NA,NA,TGCGCCAGCAGCTACCAGGGTCGCGAGCAGTACTTC,CASSYQGREQYF
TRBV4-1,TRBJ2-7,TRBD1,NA,TGCGCCAGCAGCCAACGCACCGGGACAGGGGTCGGGGAGCAGTACTTC,CASSQRTGTGVGEQYF
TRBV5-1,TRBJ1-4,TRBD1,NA,TGCGCCAGCAGCTTGACGGGACAGCGGAGGGAAAAACTGTTTTTT,CASSLTGQRREKLFF
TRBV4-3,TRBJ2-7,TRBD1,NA,TGCGCCAGCAGCCAAGACAGGGGGCTGTCCTACGAGCAGTACTTC,CASSQDRGLSYEQYF
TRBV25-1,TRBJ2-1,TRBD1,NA,TGTGCCAGCAGTGCCGGGACAGAGGAAATCAATGAGCAGTTCTTC,CASSAGTEEINEQFF
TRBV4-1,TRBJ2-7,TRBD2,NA,TGCGCCAGCAGCCAAGATATCGAGCGGGGTTACTCCTACGAGCAGTACTTC,CASSQDIERGYSYEQYF
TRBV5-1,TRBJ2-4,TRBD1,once,TGCGCCAGCAGCCATCGACAGGGAGCAGGCCAAAACATTCAGTACTTC,CASSHRQGAGQNIQYF
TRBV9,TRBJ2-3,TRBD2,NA,TGTGCCAGCAGCGCCCGGACTAGCGGGGGCCTCACAGATACGCAGTATTTT,CASSARTSGGLTDTQYF
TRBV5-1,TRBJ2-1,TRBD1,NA,TGCGCCAGCAGCGACGGGACAGGGTTTGGTGAGCAGTTCTTC,CASSDGTGFGEQFF
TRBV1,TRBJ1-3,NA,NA,TGCACCAGCAGCCCGGGACAGGGATCGGAAGGAAACACCATATATTTT,CTSSPGQGSEGNTIYF
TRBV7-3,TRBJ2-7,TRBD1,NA,TGTGCCAGCAGCTTCCTATATGGACAGGCCTACGAGCAGTACTTC,CASSFLYGQAYEQYF
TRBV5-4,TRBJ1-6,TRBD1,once,TGTGCCAGCAGATCAGACAGGGTCCGAGATAATTCACCCCTCCACTTT,CASRSDRVRDNSPLHF
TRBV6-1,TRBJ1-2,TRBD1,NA,TGTGCCAGGAGGGACAGCCATTATGGCTACACCTTC,CARRDSHYGYTF
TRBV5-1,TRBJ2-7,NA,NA,TGCGCCAGCAGCTTGACAGGCAGGGGCATACACGAGCAGTACTTC,CASSLTGRGIHEQYF
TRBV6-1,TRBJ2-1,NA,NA,TGTGCCAGCAGTGGACGACAGGGGAGGGGCAATGAGCAGTTCTTC,CASSGRQGRGNEQFF
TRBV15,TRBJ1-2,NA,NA,TGTGCCACCAGCAGAGACACGGGCAGGGCCGACTATGGCTACACCTTC,CATSRDTGRADYGYTF
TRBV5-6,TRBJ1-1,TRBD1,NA,TGTGCCAGCAGCATTGACAGGGTCACTGAAGCTTTCTTT,CASSIDRVTEAFF
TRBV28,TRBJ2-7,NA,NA,TGTGCCAGCAGTTTTACAGACAGGATCAGTTGGTTAGAGCAGTACTTC,CASSFTDRISWLEQYF
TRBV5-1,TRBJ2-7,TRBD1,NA,TGCGCCAGCAGCTTGGGACAGGGGCGCCTCGGCTCCTACGAGCAGTACTTC,CASSLGQGRLGSYEQYF
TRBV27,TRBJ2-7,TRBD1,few,TGTGCCAGCAGTGACGACAGGGTCTACGAGCAGTACTTC,CASSDDRVYEQYF